The following is a T cell receptor (beta chain) sequence with its context. Its antigen remains undetermined. The record has no base qualities; no much larger clone is one base away. Other DNA sequences in the sample encode the same CDR3. Each collaborating institution followed its own protocols to collect whole blood in K2EDTA tubes. For TCRbeta analysis, collaborators shipped samples in one of three forms: frozen whole blood, isolated PBMCs, or DNA extracted from either of those sample types. Measured from the cysteine to the phenylalanine, the CDR3 is 12 residues long. Only the CDR3 part of the read is kept: 36 bases, read in frame from the first base. V is shortened by 6 bases, J by 5 bases, and the region joining them spans 9 bases. CDR1 KGHDR and CDR2 SFDVKD are derived from the germline V gene. These data originate in a study of blood T cell repertoires in COVID-19 (dated by TCRdb to the early 2020s). A note on the overall study: Samples from collaborators originated in the United States, Italy and Spain and spanned both the acute and convalescent phases of COVID-19. The prospective study material was composed of cDNA or gDNA derived from T cells, B-cell-depleted T cells, or PBMCs. Deeply sampled blood TCRbeta repertoires from subjects exposed to, actively infected with, or recovered from COVID-19 were included in the dataset. The repertoires were made available in a free public database intended to serve as a resource for research on the immune response to SARS-CoV-2. The samples were drawn from the first 160 participants of the ongoing ImmuneRACE study and from 1,254 subjects provided by 6 global collaborators. The sample metadata nearly always contained a de-identified subject ID, COVID-19 status, age in years and sex. Where available, HLA class I and class II types were obtained from metadata supplied by the sample provider rather than from assay-based typing.

The immunoSEQ Assay, a bias-controlled multiplex PCR, was used to amplify TCRbeta CDR3 regions from genomic DNA. The authors' analysis ran thus. Within the assay, amplification of reference gene primers was used to estimate how many nucleated cells each sample contained. Sequence reads were collapsed and filtered to measure the absolute abundance of every unique TCRbeta CDR3 rearrangement. For each sample, productive Simpson clonality was calculated as the square root of Simpson's diversity index across productive rearrangements. Not all clones reach the TCRdb copy of this immuneACCESS table, which keeps in-frame sequences only. Checked studies attribute under half of the gap to unresolved V genes and leave the rest unexplained. The V and J calls and clone size were taken over from that table, and D and trimming were inferred from the DNA. Here the sample has over 85,000 clones; 85% occur a single time. Together, the top ten hold approximately 40% of the sample.

General conclusions and limits of the study: How much clinical and demographic metadata was included differed by source and by participant, and the metadata was provided uncurated.

The chain links TRBV24-1 with TRBJ2-5; there is no confident call for the D gene. The source of this sequence is a man older than 75 with acute or convalescent COVID-19. Sequenced material: peripheral blood. Here the CDR3 is given as CATSRSGETQYF. The nucleotides are TGTGCCACCAGTCGCTCCGGGGAGACCCAGTACTTC.